The 25 T cell receptor beta chains presented below share a single source sample, sequenced in a study of cytomegalovirus exposure and HLA in healthy donors (TCRdb year 2017). Receptors were amplified or captured by the immunoSEQ multiplex PCR assay. For the multiplex PCR, a mixture combining 60 forward primers for TCR Vbeta segments and 13 reverse primers for TCR Jbeta segments was used. As stored in TCRdb, this immuneACCESS dataset retains in-frame rearrangements with V and J assigned. A fraction of the clones does not appear; measured against another copy, unresolved V genes explain less than half of the discrepancy, and the remainder lacks a known reason. This sample comprises tens of thousands of clones, under 90% of them detected only once. The ten largest clones capture about 34% of the sample. The sample was PBMCs. These TCRs come from a man between 50 and 59 years old in good health and CMV-seropositive.

The J gene is TRBJ2-2, the V gene TRBV30, with TRBD2 as a possible D gene (6 bases). Looked up from germline, CDR1 is GTSNPN and CDR2 is SVGIG (reference sequence). This CDR3 is built from 14 residues. With 4 bases removed from V and 0 bases from J, the gap between germline ends came to 9 bases. The CDR3 loop is CAWKGGTNTGELFF. The CDR3 DNA reads TGTGCCTGGAAGGGCGGGACGAACACCGGGGAGCTGTTTTTT.

The chain carries TRBV10-1 and TRBJ2-7; no clear D gene. The V end was cut by 3 bases, the J end by 2 bases, with 11 bases between. This CDR3 comprises 14 residues. Germline V gene data show CDR1 as WNHNN and CDR2 as SYGVQD (reference sequence). The chain's CDR3 is CASSEQYLPYEQYF. The CDR3 DNA follows: TGCGCCAGCAGTGAACAGTACCTTCCCTACGAGCAGTACTTC.

This clone appeared a few times. This rearrangement joins TRBV19 to TRBJ2-2; D remains ambiguous. Germline V gene data show CDR1 as LNHDA and CDR2 as SQIVND (reference sequence). This CDR3 region has 13 residues. Trimming took off 6 bases at V and 3 bases at J, with 8 bases between the two ends. Here the CDR3 DNA reads TGTGCCAGTAGAATGCCGGACACCGGGGAGCTGTTTTTT. Its translation: CASRMPDTGELFF.

V is TRBV6-6 and J is TRBJ1-5; D might be TRBD1 (6 bases). Trimming shortened V by 7 bases and J by 5 bases, and 18 bases separated the two germline ends. The CDR3 consists of 15 residues. CDR1 is MNHNY, CDR2 SVGAGI, per germline (reference sequence). The CDR3 protein is CASKAGGLIYQPQHF. DNA for the CDR3: TGTGCCAGCAAGGCCGGGGGGCTTATCTATCAGCCCCAGCATTTT.

Only a few counts were recorded for this clone. In DNA, the CDR3 is TGTGCCAGCTCACCATCCAGGGCCACTGAAGCTTTCTTT. Translating it yields CASSPSRATEAFF. The genes are TRBV18 and TRBJ1-1, with D possibly being TRBD1 (5 bases). Germline V gene sequence: CDR1 KGHSH, CDR2 LQKENI. V gave up 2 bases and J gave up 4 bases, with 8 bases separating them. The CDR3 is 13 amino acids.

The rearrangement links TRBV7-3 to TRBJ2-5; maybe TRBD2 (6 bases). With the DNA end fitting TRBJ2-7 better, the J assignment may be wrong. The CDR3 spans 14 residues. From germline, CDR1 is SGHTA and CDR2 FQGTGA. CDR3 in DNA: TGTGCCAGCAGCCCCGGGACTCCTCCCAACGAGCAGTACTTC. It translates to CASSPGTPPNEQYF.

This clone has only a few counts. The chain employs TRBV21-1 and TRBJ2-1; TRBD2, the D gene given by the table, was not confirmed from the DNA. TRBV21-1 is a pseudogene. This CDR3 is 16 amino acids long. CDR3 sequence reads: CASSLKLAGDINEQFF. The DNA of the CDR3 is TGTGCCAGCAGCCTAAAACTAGCGGGAGACATCAATGAGCAGTTCTTC.

This clone was counted a few times. The rearrangement joins TRBV29-1 to TRBJ2-4; 11 bases are shared with TRBD1. J lost 6 bases, V lost 7 bases, and 5 bases had no gene match. The germline CDR1 and CDR2 sequences are SQVTM and ANQGSEA. The CDR3 has 13 amino acids. The CDR3 protein is CSALGTGGNIQYF. The CDR3 nucleotides read TGCAGCGCACTCGGGACAGGGGGAAACATTCAGTACTTC.

V usage is TRBV6-6 and J usage is TRBJ1-2; possibly TRBD1 for D (6 bases). Germline assignment: CDR1 MNHNY and CDR2 SVGAGI (reference sequence). Trimming stripped 2 bases from V and 8 bases from J, with 12 bases between. The CDR3 extends over 13 amino acids. This CDR3 reads CASSYRTGNGYTF. The CDR3 region has the DNA TGTGCCAGCAGTTACCGTACAGGGAACGGCTACACCTTC.

The rearrangement links TRBV6-6 to TRBJ2-2; 9 bases line up with TRBD2. The ends lost 7 bases at V and 11 bases at J; junction bases unmatched: 17. CDR3 size: 16 residues. The germline V gene encodes CDR1 MNHNY and CDR2 SVGAGI (reference sequence). The CDR3 coding sequence is TGTGCCAGCACCAAGGAGGAGGCTAGCGGGACTCCCGAGCTGTTTTTT. This sequence encodes CASTKEEASGTPELFF.

This clone was observed a few times. The chain combines TRBV7-2 with TRBJ2-3; 9 nucleotides align to TRBD1. V trimming: 8 bases; J trimming: 6 bases; junction bases outside the gene matches: 12. Germline V lookup: CDR1 SGHTA, CDR2 FQGNSA. CDR3 size: 15 residues. This CDR3 is CASGAGTGSMDTQYF. DNA of the CDR3: TGTGCCAGCGGCGCCGGGACAGGGAGTATGGATACGCAGTATTTT.

This clone has only a few counts. This chain connects TRBV30 to TRBJ1-2; D perhaps matches TRBD1 (5 bases). Trimming took off 0 bases at V and 8 bases at J, with 13 bases between the two ends. The CDR3 runs 13 residues. CDR1 is GTSNPN, CDR2 SVGIG, per germline (reference sequence). The CDR3 is CAWSVLARAGYTF. In nucleotides, the CDR3 is TGTGCCTGGAGTGTACTGGCCAGGGCGGGCTACACCTTC. The full variable domain, in which reference TRBV30 and TRBJ1-2 provide the parts outside the CDR3, is SQTIHQWPATLVQPVGSPLSLECTVEGTSNPNLYWYRQAAGRGLQLLFYSVGIGQISSEVPQNLSASRPQDRQFILSSKKLLLSDSGFYLCAWSVLARAGYTFGSGTRLTVV.

The table lists this clone with a few counts. The chain has TRBV10-3 and TRBJ1-5; 7 bases align to TRBD1. CDR1 is ENHRY, CDR2 SYGVKD, per germline. The J segment lost 6 bases and the V segment lost 10 bases, leaving 12 bases of the junction unmatched. The CDR3 is made up of 14 amino acids. The CDR3 region has the DNA TGTGCCAGCAGCTACGACAGGGTCAGTCAGCCCCAGCATTTT. It is translated as CASSYDRVSQPQHF.

The genes are TRBV5-4 and TRBJ2-2; the D gene is possibly TRBD2 (6 bases). The CDR3 has 14 residues. Germline V gives CDR1 SGHNT, CDR2 YYREEE (reference sequence). Trimming left V 4 bases short and J 6 bases short, with 13 bases between. The CDR3 loop is CASSPGGVPGELFF. The DNA of the CDR3 is TGTGCCAGCAGCCCCGGGGGAGTTCCCGGGGAGCTGTTTTTT.

The J gene is TRBJ2-2, the V gene TRBV10-1; possibly TRBD2 for D (5 bases). The CDR3 totals 16 residues. The germline V gene encodes CDR1 WNHNN and CDR2 SYGVQD (reference sequence). The V end was cut by 2 bases, the J end by 0 bases, with 10 bases between. CDR3 residues: CASSEGLASNTGELFF. As DNA, the CDR3 is TGCGCCAGCAGTGAGGGGCTAGCTTCGAACACCGGGGAGCTGTTTTTT.

The chain links TRBV27 to TRBJ2-7, with D possibly being TRBD2 (6 bases). Germline CDR1 reads MNHEY; CDR2 reads SMNVEV (reference sequence). The CDR3 runs to 15 residues. V was trimmed by 3 bases and J by 4 bases, leaving 16 bases between them. The CDR3 loop reads CASSFKLGGFYEQYF. The CDR3, as DNA: TGTGCCAGCAGTTTTAAGCTAGGAGGGTTTTACGAGCAGTACTTC.

The V and J genes are TRBV30 and TRBJ2-1, with D possibly being TRBD1 (6 bases). The germline V and J ends were trimmed by 3 bases and 9 bases, with 12 bases remaining between them. This CDR3 is 12 amino acids long. Germline CDR1 reads GTSNPN; CDR2 reads SVGIG (reference sequence). This CDR3 reads CAWSEGVLEQFF. The CDR3 coding sequence is TGTGCCTGGAGCGAGGGGGTTCTTGAGCAGTTCTTC.

The CDR3 sequence is CATAQGEFRYNEQFF. DNA of the CDR3: TGCGCCACAGCCCAGGGGGAGTTCCGGTACAATGAGCAGTTCTTC. V and J are TRBV4-1 and TRBJ2-1, with 7 bases that match TRBD1. V dropped 10 bases and J dropped 4; count of bases not matched to a gene: 13. The CDR3 is 15 residues long. CDR1 and CDR2 (germline): MGHRA, YSYEKL.

The chain recombines TRBV5-1 with TRBJ2-2, with 9 bases aligning to TRBD1. From germline, CDR1 is SGHRS and CDR2 YFSETQ. This CDR3 spans 15 amino acids. Losses at the gene ends were 3 bases for V and 5 bases for J; bases not matched to a gene: 5. The DNA of the CDR3 is TGCGCCAGCAGCTCGACAGGGGGAGGAACCGGGGAGCTGTTTTTT. Amino acids: CASSSTGGGTGELFF.

About this clone: A read error may account for a junction end that differs from germline. The rearrangement uses TRBV5-4 and TRBJ1-2, with D perhaps TRBD1 (6 bases). Germline lookup yields CDR1 SGHNT and CDR2 YYREEE (reference sequence). CDR3 length equals 17 residues. CDR3 region: CASSQDHRAVSYYGYTF. CDR3 DNA: TGCGCCAGCAGCCAAGACCACAGGGCAGTTTCTTACTATGGCTACACCTTC.

This clone occurred a few times. The CDR3 nucleotides read TGTGCCAGCTCAAAAGCGGGAGCCTTAAACTACGAGCAGTACTTC. This encodes CASSKAGALNYEQYF. The gene calls are TRBV21-1 and TRBJ2-7; the table's D call TRBD2 went unverified against the DNA. TRBV21-1 is termed a pseudogene. The CDR3 is 15 amino acids.

This CDR3 reads CASSHRRDSGNTIYF. CDR3 nucleotide sequence: TGTGCCAGTAGTCATAGGAGAGACAGTGGAAACACCATATATTTT. The genes are TRBV19 and TRBJ1-3; tentative D call: TRBD1 (5 bases). V lost 5 bases to trimming and J lost 3 bases, with 14 bases between them. CDR1 and CDR2 (germline): LNHDA, SQIVND (reference sequence). The CDR3 extends over 15 amino acids.

This clone occurred a few times. The chain links TRBV30 to TRBJ1-1; the D is unclear. CDR1 and CDR2 from the germline V gene are GTSNPN and SVGIG (reference sequence). The CDR3 consists of 11 residues. Trimming stripped 4 bases from V and 1 base from J, with 4 bases between. The CDR3 sequence: CAWNGNTEAFF. The DNA of the CDR3 is TGTGCCTGGAACGGGAACACTGAAGCTTTCTTT.

The V and J genes are TRBV21-1 and TRBJ2-1; the D segment call TRBD2 is taken from the table without a DNA check. TRBV21-1 is given as a pseudogene. This CDR3 is 16 amino acids long. The CDR3 is CASIRTSGSLYNEQFF. CDR3 coding DNA: TGTGCCAGCATCCGGACTAGCGGGAGTCTGTACAATGAGCAGTTCTTC.

The rearrangement joins TRBV11-2 to TRBJ2-7; perhaps TRBD1 as D (5 bases). The CDR3 is 14 residues long. V was cut by 5 bases and J by 7 bases, with 18 bases left in between. Germline V CDR1 and CDR2: SGHAT, FQNNGV. In nucleotides, the CDR3 is TGTGCCAGCAGCAGTGGACCCAGGGCGGCGGAGCAGTACTTC. This codes for CASSSGPRAAEQYF.